The 10 T cell receptor beta chains below all came from one sample that was sequenced in a study of cytomegalovirus exposure and HLA in healthy donors (dated by TCRdb to 2016 to 2017). Library construction relied on the immunoSEQ multiplex PCR assay. For the multiplex PCR, a mixture combining 60 forward primers for TCR Vbeta segments and 13 reverse primers for TCR Jbeta segments was used. As stored in TCRdb, this immuneACCESS dataset retains in-frame rearrangements with V and J assigned. A fraction of the clones does not appear; measured against another copy, unresolved V genes explain less than half of the discrepancy, and the remainder lacks a known reason. Present in this sample are 85,000 to 100,000 clones, 55% to 65% of which were seen just once. The ten largest account for 2.3% of the sample. The sequencing sample was made of PBMCs. These TCRs come from a human donor in good health.

The sample holds a few counts of this clone. The chain links TRBV4-2 to TRBJ1-3, with D tentatively TRBD1 (6 bases). Trimming pared 0 bases from V and 5 bases from J, leaving 11 bases between. The CDR3 sequence is 15 residues long. Germline V lookup: CDR1 LGHNA, CDR2 YNFKEQ. DNA of the CDR3: TGTGCCAGCAGCCAAGAACAGGGTAGGCGAAACACCATATATTTT. It encodes CASSQEQGRRNTIYF.

The chain links TRBV7-9 to TRBJ2-2; D unclear. The CDR3 has 12 amino acids. Trimming took off 5 bases at V and 2 bases at J, with 3 bases between the two ends. CDR1 SEHNR and CDR2 FQNEAQ come from the germline V gene (reference sequence). The CDR3, as DNA: TGTGCCAGCAGCCTAAACACCGGGGAGCTGTTTTTT. Translation: CASSLNTGELFF.

The V and J genes are TRBV6-1 and TRBJ2-5, with 9 positions matching TRBD2. Trimming removed 4 bases from V and 2 bases from J; junction bases left unmatched: 8. Germline V gene lookup returns CDR1 MNHNS and CDR2 SASEGT. CDR3 length equals 16 residues. CDR3 DNA sequence: TGTGCCAGCAGTGCCCCACGGACTAGCGAGCAAGAGACCCAGTACTTC. This sequence encodes CASSAPRTSEQETQYF.

This clone showed up just a few times. CDR3 region: CASTTAGQGAYGYTF. The DNA of the CDR3 is TGTGCCAGCACCACGGCGGGACAGGGGGCCTATGGCTACACCTTC. J is TRBJ1-2 and V is TRBV6-5, with 12 bases lining up with TRBD1. Germline trimming cut 7 bases from V and 4 bases from J; bases unmatched to any gene: 7. Germline loops: CDR1 MNHEY, CDR2 SVGAGI. CDR3 length equals 15 residues.

V gene TRBV29-1 combines with J gene TRBJ1-6; D unclear. CDR1 SQVTM and CDR2 ANQGSEA come from the germline V gene. This CDR3 region has 13 residues. The ends were cut back, 5 bases at V and 4 bases at J, with 9 bases in the middle. CDR3 loop: CSVRERYNSPLHF. As DNA, the CDR3 is TGCAGCGTTAGAGAAAGATATAATTCACCCCTCCACTTT.

This clone was counted between two and nine times. V usage is TRBV19 and J usage is TRBJ1-2, with TRBD1 as a possible D gene (5 bases). The CDR3 totals 11 residues. V lost 0 bases and J lost 10, with 6 bases in between. Per the germline V gene, CDR1 is LNHDA and CDR2 is SQIVND (reference sequence). CDR3 DNA sequence: TGTGCCAGTAGTATAGAGGGACTCTACACCTTC. This sequence encodes CASSIEGLYTF.

The gene calls are TRBV14 and TRBJ2-1, with 11 bases fitting TRBD2. V shed 1 base and J 0 bases; nucleotides not matched to a gene: 5. The length of the CDR3 is 18 residues. Germline V gives CDR1 SGHDN, CDR2 FVKESK. CDR3 bases: TGTGCCAGCAGCCAAGGCCTAGCGGGGGGTCCCTCCTACAATGAGCAGTTCTTC. Translated, it gives CASSQGLAGGPSYNEQFF.

The J gene is TRBJ1-2, the V gene TRBV7-9; TRBD1 matches at 9 bases. The V gene end was trimmed by 6 bases and the J gene end by 10 bases; junction bases not matched to a gene: 3. This CDR3 contains 11 residues. The germline gives CDR1 SEHNR, CDR2 FQNEAQ (reference sequence). CDR3 loop: CASRQGADYTF. CDR3 in DNA: TGTGCCAGCAGACAGGGGGCGGACTACACCTTC.

The rearrangement uses TRBV19 and TRBJ1-1, with unresolved D. This CDR3 is 16 amino acids long. Germline values: CDR1 LNHDA, CDR2 SQIVND (reference sequence). Trimming took off 0 bases at V and 2 bases at J, with 13 bases between the two ends. CDR3 nucleotides: TGTGCCAGTAGTATAGAAAGTAACCGACTCAACACTGAAGCTTTCTTT. It encodes CASSIESNRLNTEAFF.

V and J are TRBV5-6 and TRBJ2-3, with TRBD2 matching over 9 bases. This CDR3 spans 16 amino acids. V lost 1 base, J lost 2 bases, and 5 bases stayed unmatched. Germline V gives CDR1 SGHDT, CDR2 YYEEEE. CDR3 loop: CASSLLAGASTDTQYF. DNA for the CDR3: TGTGCCAGCAGCTTGTTAGCGGGGGCCTCCACAGATACGCAGTATTTT. Based on the CDR3 plus reference TRBV5-6 and TRBJ2-3, the full variable domain is DAGVTQSPTHLIKTRGQQVTLRCSPKSGHDTVSWYQQALGQGPQFIFQYYEEEERQRGNFPDRFSGHQFPNYSSELNVNALLLGDSALYLCASSLLAGASTDTQYFGPGTRLTVL.